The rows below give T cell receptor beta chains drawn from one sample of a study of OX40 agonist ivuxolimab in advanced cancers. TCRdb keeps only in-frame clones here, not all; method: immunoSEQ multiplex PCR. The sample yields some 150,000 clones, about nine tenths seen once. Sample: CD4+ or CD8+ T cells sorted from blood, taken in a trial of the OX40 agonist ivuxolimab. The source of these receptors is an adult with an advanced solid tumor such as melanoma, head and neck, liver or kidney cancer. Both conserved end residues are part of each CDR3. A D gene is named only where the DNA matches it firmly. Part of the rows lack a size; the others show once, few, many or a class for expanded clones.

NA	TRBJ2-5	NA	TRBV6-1	TGTGCCAGCAGAACGGCAGGGTGGGAGACCCAGTACTTC	CASRTAGWETQYF
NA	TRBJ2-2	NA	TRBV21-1	TGTGCCAGCAGCAAAGAGGGCAGGGGGACTAGCGGGAGATCCGCCACCGGGGAGCTGTTTTTT	CASSKEGRGTSGRSATGELFF
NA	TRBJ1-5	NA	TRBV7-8	TGTGCCAGCAGCTTAGCCCGGCTTATGGTTAGCAATCAGCCCCAGCATTTT	CASSLARLMVSNQPQHF
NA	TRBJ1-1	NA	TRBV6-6	TGTGCCAGCAGTACCAAGGGAGTCAACACTGAAGCTTTCTTT	CASSTKGVNTEAFF
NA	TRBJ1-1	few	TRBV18	TGTGCCAGCTCACCACCAGGGGGTAACACTGAAGCTTTCTTT	CASSPPGGNTEAFF
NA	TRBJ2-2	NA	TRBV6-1	TGTGCCAGCAGGACCGGGACAATGAACACCGGGGAGCTGTTTTTT	CASRTGTMNTGELFF
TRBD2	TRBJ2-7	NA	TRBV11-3	TGTGCCAGCAGCTTAGCCCCCTACGGCGGGAGATCCCACGAGCAGTACTTC	CASSLAPYGGRSHEQYF
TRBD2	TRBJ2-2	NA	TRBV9	TGTGCCAGCAGCCTCCGACTAGCGGGAGTCCCAGGCACCGGGGAGCTGTTTTTT	CASSLRLAGVPGTGELFF
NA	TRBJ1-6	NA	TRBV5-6	TGTGCCAGCAGTAATAAACCTGGTTCACCCCTCCACTTT	CASSNKPGSPLHF
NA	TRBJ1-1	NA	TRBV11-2	TGTGCCAGCAGCTTAGTGGGTGTGGCTGAAGCTTTCTTT	CASSLVGVAEAFF
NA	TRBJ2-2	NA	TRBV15	TGTGCCACCAGCCCAAGCCAGGACTTGACCGGGGAGCTGTTTTTT	CATSPSQDLTGELFF
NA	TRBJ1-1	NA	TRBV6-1	TGTGCCAGCAGTGAATGGTACTCTGAAGCTTTCTTT	CASSEWYSEAFF
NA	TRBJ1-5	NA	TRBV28	TGTGCCAGCACCCGCGGGGGGCTTGCGGGTCCCCAGCATTTT	CASTRGGLAGPQHF
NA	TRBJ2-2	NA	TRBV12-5	TGTGCTAGTGGTTTGGTACTGAGCGGGTCCACCGGGGAGCTGTTTTTT	CASGLVLSGSTGELFF
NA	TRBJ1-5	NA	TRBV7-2	TGTGCCAGCAGCTCGGATGGGCCGGGGCCCCAGCATTTT	CASSSDGPGPQHF
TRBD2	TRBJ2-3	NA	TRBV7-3	TGTGCCAGCAGCCTATCAGCGGGATCCACAGATACGCAGTATTTT	CASSLSAGSTDTQYF
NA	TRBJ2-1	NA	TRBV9	TGTGCCAGCAGCGTAGACAGCCTTTACGGTGAGCAGTTCTTC	CASSVDSLYGEQFF
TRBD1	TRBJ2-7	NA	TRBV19	TGTGCCAGTAGTATCGGAAGGAGTGGGGGACACCCGGACAGGGAGCAGTACTTC	CASSIGRSGGHPDREQYF
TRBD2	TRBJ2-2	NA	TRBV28	TGTGCCAGCAGTCCCCTGACTAGCGGGAACACCGGGGAGCTGTTTTTT	CASSPLTSGNTGELFF
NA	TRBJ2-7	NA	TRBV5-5	TGTGCCAGCAGCTTGGTCTACCAGAGCTCCTACGAGCAGTACTTC	CASSLVYQSSYEQYF
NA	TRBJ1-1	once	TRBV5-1	TGCGCCAGCAGCCGTGCCGCGCAGGGGTACACTGAAGCTTTCTTT	CASSRAAQGYTEAFF
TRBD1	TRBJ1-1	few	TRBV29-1	TGCAGCGTGGGACAGGCTAACACTGAAGCTTTCTTT	CSVGQANTEAFF
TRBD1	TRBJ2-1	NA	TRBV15	TGTGCCACCAGCAGCGGACAGGGCCAAGCAAGAGACAATGAGCAGTTCTTC	CATSSGQGQARDNEQFF
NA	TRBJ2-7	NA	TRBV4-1	TGCGCCAGCAGCCAAGTGGGGTTGAACGAGCAGTACTTC	CASSQVGLNEQYF
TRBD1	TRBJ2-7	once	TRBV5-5	TGTGCCAGCAGCTTCCGGACAGGCTACTCCTACGAGCAGTACTTC	CASSFRTGYSYEQYF
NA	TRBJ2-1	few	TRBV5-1	TGCGCCAGCAGCTTGGAGGCAGGAACCTCCTACAATGAGCAGTTCTTC	CASSLEAGTSYNEQFF
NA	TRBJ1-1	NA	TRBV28	TGTGCCAGCGGCACAGGGCGGGGGGGCACTGAAGCTTTCTTT	CASGTGRGGTEAFF
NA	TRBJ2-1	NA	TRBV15	TGTGCCACCAGCCCGAGGACTAACTACAATGAGCAGTTCTTC	CATSPRTNYNEQFF
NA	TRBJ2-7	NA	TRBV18	TGTGCCAGCTCACCAGGTCCAGGCTCCTACGAGCAGTACTTC	CASSPGPGSYEQYF
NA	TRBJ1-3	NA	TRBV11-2	TGTGCCAGCCGCTTGATGGGTGGTGGAAACACCATATATTTT	CASRLMGGGNTIYF
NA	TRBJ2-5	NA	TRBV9	TGTGCCAGCAGCCCTGACGTGTCGGGGTTCGGGACCCAGTACTTC	CASSPDVSGFGTQYF
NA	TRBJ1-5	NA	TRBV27	TGTGCCAGCAGTTCCCCGGGGGCCAGCAATCAGCCCCAGCATTTT	CASSSPGASNQPQHF
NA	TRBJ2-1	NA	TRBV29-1	TGCAGCGTTGCGGATGAAGGGGTCAATGAGCAGTTCTTC	CSVADEGVNEQFF
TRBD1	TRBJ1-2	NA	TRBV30	TGTGCCTGGACAGGGGGCGGCGGGTCCTTCCACACCTTC	CAWTGGGGSFHTF
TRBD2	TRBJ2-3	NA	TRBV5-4	TGTGCCAGCAGCACTCTACTAGCGGGAGCAACAGATACGCAGTATTTT	CASSTLLAGATDTQYF
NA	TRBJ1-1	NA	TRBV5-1	TGCGCCAGCAGCTTAACCATGACTAACACTGAAGCTTTCTTT	CASSLTMTNTEAFF
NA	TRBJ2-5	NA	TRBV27	TGTGCCAGCAAACGCGAGCAAGAGACCCAGTACTTC	CASKREQETQYF
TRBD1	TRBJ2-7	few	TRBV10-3	TGTGCCATCAGTGACCGGACAGGCGCCTACGAGCAGTACTTC	CAISDRTGAYEQYF
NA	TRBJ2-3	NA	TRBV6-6	TGTGCCACCACCCGGGGGGATACGCAGTATTTT	CATTRGDTQYF
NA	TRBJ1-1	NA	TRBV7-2	TGTGCCAGCAGCTTAGCGCCGGGCAGCCGAGGGACTGAAGCTTTCTTT	CASSLAPGSRGTEAFF
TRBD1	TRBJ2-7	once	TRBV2	TGTGCCAGCAGTCAAGGAGGACAGGGTCGCGAGCAGTACTTC	CASSQGGQGREQYF
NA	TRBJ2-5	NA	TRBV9	TGTGCCAGCAGCGTAGCCCCGGGGCATAAAGGGGAGACCCAGTACTTC	CASSVAPGHKGETQYF
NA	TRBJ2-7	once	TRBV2	TGTGCCAGCCTTACTAAGACAAATGCCTACGAGCAGTACTTC	CASLTKTNAYEQYF
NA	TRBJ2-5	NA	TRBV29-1	TGCAGCGTTGAAGTTTTAGGCCGGTGGGAGACCCAGTACTTC	CSVEVLGRWETQYF
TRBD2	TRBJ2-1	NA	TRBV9	TGTGCCAGCAGCGTAGCGGCGGGAGGCCCCTACAATGAGCAGTTCTTC	CASSVAAGGPYNEQFF
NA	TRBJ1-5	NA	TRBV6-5	TGTGCCAGCAGATTTGGAGGGGGGGCTCAGCCCCAGCATTTT	CASRFGGGAQPQHF
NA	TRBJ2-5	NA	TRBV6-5	TGTGCCAGCAGTCTCCCCCGGGAAGAAGAGACCCAGTACTTC	CASSLPREEETQYF
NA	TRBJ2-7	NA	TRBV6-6	TGTGCCAGCAGTCTGGGACCGGCCTACGAGCAGTACTTC	CASSLGPAYEQYF
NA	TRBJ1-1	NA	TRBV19	TGTGCCAGTAGTATCTACGTCGACGTGAACACTGAAGCTTTCTTT	CASSIYVDVNTEAFF